These 8 T cell receptor beta chains came from one sample sequenced in a study of identical twins. TCRdb re-called the 5' RACE reads through MiXCR, storing one row per CDR3 protein. This sample has under 350,000 distinct CDR3 sequences; 8.5% to 9.5% occur once, and the top ten carry about 7.1%. The data were also submitted as part of a second study, on yellow fever vaccine responses in identical twins.

Sequencing input: CD8+ T cells sorted from blood. The receptor set was obtained from a woman between 18 and 29 years old in good health.

This clonotype has just a few counts. The DNA for the CDR3 is TGTGCCAGCAGTCCCCTTACCGGGACGGACACCGGGGAGCTGTTTTTT. Amino acids: CASSPLTGTDTGELFF. This chain connects TRBV28 to TRBJ2-2; either TRBD1 or TRBD2 may fit D (5 bases each). This CDR3 region has 16 residues. CDR1 is MDHEN and CDR2 is SYDVKM in the germline V gene. Trimming stripped 5 bases from V and 3 bases from J, with 16 bases between.

This clonotype has more than one count but fewer than ten. The chain combines TRBV3-1 with TRBJ2-1; 12 bases match TRBD2. This CDR3 has 17 amino acids. V gave up 0 bases and J gave up 5 bases; unmatched junction bases: 5. CDR1 is LGHDT, CDR2 YNNKEL, per germline (reference sequence). The CDR3 loop reads CASSQDWLAGGHNEQFF. The CDR3 DNA is TGTGCCAGCAGCCAAGATTGGCTAGCGGGGGGGCACAATGAGCAGTTCTTC.

The V call is TRBV20-1, the J call TRBJ2-1, with TRBD2 as a possible D gene (5 bases). V was cut by 3 bases and J by 8 bases, with 20 bases left in between. The CDR3 runs to 15 residues. CDR1 is DFQATT and CDR2 is SNEGSKA in the germline V gene (reference sequence). CDR3 in amino acids: CSASSRGLREDEQFF. The DNA for the CDR3 is TGCAGTGCTAGCTCTAGAGGTCTGAGGGAAGATGAGCAGTTCTTC.

The chain uses TRBV27 and TRBJ2-1, with 12 nucleotides matching TRBD2. CDR3 size: 16 residues. With 3 bases clipped from V and 3 bases from J, the junction kept 3 bases outside the gene matches. CDR1 and CDR2 (germline): MNHEY, SMNVEV (reference sequence). Here the CDR3 reads CASSFSTSGSYNEQFF. In DNA form, the CDR3 reads TGTGCCAGCAGTTTCTCGACTAGCGGGAGCTACAATGAGCAGTTCTTC.

The sample holds a few counts of this clonotype. J is TRBJ2-1 and V is TRBV5-1, with D possibly being TRBD1 or TRBD2 (5 bases each). The CDR3 totals 15 residues. V was shortened by 0 bases and J by 7 bases, with 14 bases between the two germline ends. Germline V CDR1 and CDR2: SGHRS, YFSETQ. DNA of the CDR3: TGCGCCAGCAGCTTGGATGGGACCCCTTGGAATGAGCAGTTCTTC. Translation: CASSLDGTPWNEQFF.

The V gene is TRBV5-6, the J gene TRBJ2-5; tentatively, D is TRBD1 (5 bases). In germline, CDR1 is SGHDT, CDR2 YYEEEE. V lost 6 bases, J lost 4 bases, and 10 bases lay in between. CDR3 length equals 12 residues. This CDR3 reads CASMRQGETQYF. The CDR3, as DNA: TGTGCCAGCATGCGCCAGGGAGAGACCCAGTACTTC.

Ten or more counts support this clonotype. The chain is built from TRBV12-3 or TRBV12-4 and TRBJ1-1; tentatively, D is TRBD1 (5 bases). Trimming shortened V by 7 bases and J by 1 base, and 13 bases separated the two germline ends. The CDR3 extends over 14 amino acids. The CDR3: CASIPSGGNTEAFF. The CDR3 DNA reads as TGTGCCAGCATCCCCTCGGGGGGGAACACTGAAGCTTTCTTT.

The rearrangement uses TRBV27 and TRBJ2-1; TRBD2 might be the D (5 bases). Germline assignment: CDR1 MNHEY and CDR2 SMNVEV (reference sequence). The V end was cut by 10 bases, the J end by 1 base, with 11 bases between. The CDR3 has 13 amino acids. In DNA form, the CDR3 reads TGTGCCACTTTAACGGGATCCTACAATGAGCAGTTCTTC. Protein sequence: CATLTGSYNEQFF.